This T cell receptor beta chain was obtained from a study of blood T cells in healthy people across ages. Many counts were recorded for this clonotype. Per germline, CDR1 MNHEY and CDR2 SVGEGT. CDR3 length: 10 amino acids. The authors ran a second PCR of about 6 to 11 cycles using a sample-barcoded 5' primer and a J-beta primer mix. TCRdb recomputed calls from the 5' RACE reads with MiXCR, one row per CDR3 protein. The data contain around 870,000 distinct CDR3 sequences, roughly 26% of them singletons. The clonotype comes from a woman aged 80 or over in good health. This rearrangement joins TRBV6-2 or TRBV6-3 to TRBJ2-7; D may be TRBD2 (7 bases). The sample comprised blood. CDR3 region: CSTGRGEQYF. The CDR3 DNA sequence: TGTAGCACAGGGAGGGGCGAGCAGTACTTC.